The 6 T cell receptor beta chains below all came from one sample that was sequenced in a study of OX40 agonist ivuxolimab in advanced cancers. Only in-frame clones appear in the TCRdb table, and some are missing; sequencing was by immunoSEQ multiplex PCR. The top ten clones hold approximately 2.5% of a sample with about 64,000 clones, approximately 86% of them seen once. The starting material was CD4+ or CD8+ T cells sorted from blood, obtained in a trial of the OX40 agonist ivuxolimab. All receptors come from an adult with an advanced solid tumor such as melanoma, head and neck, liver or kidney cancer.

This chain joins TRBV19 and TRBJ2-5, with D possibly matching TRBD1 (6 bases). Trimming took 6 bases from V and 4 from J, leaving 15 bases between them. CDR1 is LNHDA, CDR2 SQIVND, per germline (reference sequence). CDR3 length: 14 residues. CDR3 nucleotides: TGTGCCAGTAGCTATAACAGGGTCCCAGAGACCCAGTACTTC. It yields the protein CASSYNRVPETQYF.

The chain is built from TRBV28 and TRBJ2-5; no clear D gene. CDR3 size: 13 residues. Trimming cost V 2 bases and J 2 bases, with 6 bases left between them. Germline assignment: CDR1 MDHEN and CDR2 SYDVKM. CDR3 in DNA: TGTGCCAGCAGTTTAAGGAGTCAAGAGACCCAGTACTTC. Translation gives CASSLRSQETQYF.

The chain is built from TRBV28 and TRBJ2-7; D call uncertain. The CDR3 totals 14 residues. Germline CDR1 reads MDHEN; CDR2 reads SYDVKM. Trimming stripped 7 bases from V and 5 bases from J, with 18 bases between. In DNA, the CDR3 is TGTGCCAGCACCAGCTCGCCAGGTCTCAACGAGCAGTACTTC. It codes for CASTSSPGLNEQYF.

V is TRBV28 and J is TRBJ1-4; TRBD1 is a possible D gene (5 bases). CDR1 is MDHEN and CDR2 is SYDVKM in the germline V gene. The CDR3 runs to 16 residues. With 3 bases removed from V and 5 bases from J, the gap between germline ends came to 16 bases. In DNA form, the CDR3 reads TGTGCCAGCAGTTTTAGGGCGGGACGGGGAAATGAAAAACTGTTTTTT. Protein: CASSFRAGRGNEKLFF.

CDR3 protein: CASRGQGTGELFF. In nucleotides, the CDR3 is TGTGCCAGTAGGGGCCAGGGCACCGGGGAGCTGTTTTTT. The chain recombines TRBV19 with TRBJ2-2; TRBD1 might be the D (5 bases). CDR1 and CDR2 from the germline V gene are LNHDA and SQIVND (reference sequence). The CDR3 spans 13 residues. Deletions cut 6 bases from V and 4 bases from J, with 9 bases between.

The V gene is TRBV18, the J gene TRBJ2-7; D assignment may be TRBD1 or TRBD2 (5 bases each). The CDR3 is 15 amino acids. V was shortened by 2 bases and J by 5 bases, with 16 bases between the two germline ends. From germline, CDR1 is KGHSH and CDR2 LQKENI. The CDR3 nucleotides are TGTGCCAGCTCACCAGGACCCCTCAGGGACCACGAGCAGTACTTC. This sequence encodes CASSPGPLRDHEQYF.